The 16 T cell receptor beta chains reported below all come from one sample, sequenced in a study of blood T cell repertoires in COVID-19 (TCRdb year 2020). Libraries were made using the immunoSEQ multiplex PCR assay. TCRdb holds this immuneACCESS table with in-frame rearrangements only. Some clones are missing; in checked studies, unresolved V genes explain under half, and the rest has no known cause. The sample contains about 280,000 clones, around nine tenths of them found a single time. The biggest ten clones account for around 2% of the sample. Specimen: PBMCs or T cells enriched from blood (not recorded which). These receptors were taken from a woman in her fifties or sixties in a cohort exposed to, infected with or recovered from COVID-19 (not recorded which).

The CDR3 reads CAWHLAGGGREQYF. CDR3 sequence (DNA): TGTGCCTGGCACCTAGCGGGAGGAGGTCGCGAGCAGTACTTC. This chain links TRBV30 with TRBJ2-7, with 11 bases lining up with TRBD2. From germline, CDR1 is GTSNPN and CDR2 SVGIG (reference sequence). The length of the CDR3 is 14 residues. Trimming cost V 5 bases and J 6 bases; bases outside gene matches: 9.

The chain has TRBV4-1 and TRBJ2-5, with 9 bases matching TRBD1. The CDR3 is 13 residues long. Germline trimming cut 4 bases from V and 7 bases from J; bases unmatched to any gene: 4. The germline CDR1 and CDR2 sequences are MGHRA and YSYEKL. The CDR3 DNA follows: TGCGCCAGCAGCCGGGACAGGGATGGGACCCAGTACTTC. It translates to CASSRDRDGTQYF.

J is TRBJ2-7 and V is TRBV28; 10 bases are shared with TRBD2. V lost 5 bases to trimming and J lost 1 base; unmatched junction nucleotides: 8. CDR1 and CDR2 from the germline V gene are MDHEN and SYDVKM. This CDR3 has 16 residues. The DNA for the CDR3 is TGTGCCAGCAGTGTTCCCGGACTAGCGGTGTCCTACGAGCAGTACTTC. Its protein is CASSVPGLAVSYEQYF.

The V gene is TRBV7-3, the J gene TRBJ2-3, with 8 bases fitting TRBD1. The CDR3 is 15 residues long. The germline gives CDR1 SGHTA, CDR2 FQGTGA. Unmatched junction bases numbered 7, after V lost 0 bases and J lost 8 bases. CDR3 coding DNA: TGTGCCAGCAGCTTAACCTTGGACAGGGCGGCTACGCAGTATTTT. Translation gives CASSLTLDRAATQYF.

The J gene is TRBJ2-1, the V gene TRBV15, with 7 bases matching TRBD2. The germline V gene encodes CDR1 LNHNV and CDR2 YYDKDF (reference sequence). This CDR3 is 16 amino acids long. After removal of 2 bases from V and 6 bases from J, the junction contained 10 bases not matched to a gene. CDR3 in DNA: TGTGCCACCAGCAGAAGAGGCGGGAGTGCGGGCAATGAGCAGTTCTTC. It encodes CATSRRGGSAGNEQFF.

This clone was seen just once. The CDR3 DNA follows: TGTGCCAGCAGTTTACAAGATACGCAGTATTTT. This sequence encodes CASSLQDTQYF. The chain combines TRBV12-3 or TRBV12-4 with TRBJ2-3, with D unclear. The CDR3 is made up of 11 amino acids. The germline V and J ends were trimmed by 2 bases and 5 bases, with 2 bases remaining between them.

The rearrangement joins TRBV5-1 to TRBJ1-6; 9 bases agree with TRBD1. CDR1 and CDR2 (germline): SGHRS, YFSETQ. The length of the CDR3 is 17 residues. V dropped 0 bases and J dropped 7; count of bases not matched to a gene: 8. CDR3 in amino acids: CASSLGGPGQGNSPLHF. CDR3 sequence (DNA): TGCGCCAGCAGCTTGGGGGGCCCGGGACAGGGAAATTCACCCCTCCACTTT.

The chain combines TRBV5-1 with TRBJ1-5; 7 bases are a match to TRBD1. The V and J ends lost 2 bases and 4 bases, in that order; junction bases with no gene match: 18. Looked up from germline, CDR1 is SGHRS and CDR2 is YFSETQ. CDR3 size: 19 residues. CDR3 loop: CASSFIGTEQKGFNQPQHF. The CDR3 DNA reads TGCGCCAGCAGCTTCATCGGGACAGAGCAGAAGGGGTTTAATCAGCCCCAGCATTTT.

The V and J genes are TRBV12-3 or TRBV12-4 and TRBJ2-7; possible D gene TRBD1, 6 bases. The CDR3 has 13 residues. V was clipped by 6 bases and J by 3 bases, with 12 bases between them. In DNA form, the CDR3 reads TGTGCCAGCAGACTCGGACAGAACTACGAGCAGTACTTC. Translating it yields CASRLGQNYEQYF.

CDR3 DNA: TGCGCCTGTGGGACTAGCGGGGACAATGAGCAGTTCTTC. As protein: CACGTSGDNEQFF. The J gene is TRBJ2-1, the V gene TRBV10-2; TRBD2 aligns across 13 bases. The V and J ends lost 11 bases and 5 bases, in that order; junction bases with no gene match: 3. The CDR3 runs 13 residues. CDR1 is WSHSY, CDR2 SAAADI, per germline.

The chain uses TRBV9 and TRBJ2-3; a possible D gene is TRBD2 (6 bases). The CDR3 extends over 14 amino acids. The germline V and J ends were trimmed by 1 base and 5 bases, with 11 bases remaining between them. Germline values: CDR1 SGDLS, CDR2 YYNGEE. CDR3 nucleotides: TGTGCCAGCAGCGTAAGTCCTAGCGTAGATACGCAGTATTTT. As protein: CASSVSPSVDTQYF.

J is TRBJ2-7 and V is TRBV6-6; no firm D call. Trimming shortened V by 0 bases and J by 2 bases, and 11 bases separated the two germline ends. The germline CDR1 and CDR2 sequences are MNHNY and SVGAGI (reference sequence). The CDR3 runs to 15 residues. In nucleotides, the CDR3 is TGTGCCAGCAGTTACTCCCCTAGTTCACCCTACGAGCAGTACTTC. Translation: CASSYSPSSPYEQYF.

The chain couples TRBV7-2 to TRBJ1-3; D remains unclear. From germline, CDR1 is SGHTA and CDR2 FQGNSA. The CDR3 totals 15 residues. Between the trimmed V and J ends, which lost 4 bases and 4 bases, there was a span of 14 bases. The CDR3 loop is CASSSDSAKGNTIYF. The CDR3 nucleotides are TGTGCCAGCAGCTCTGACTCAGCCAAAGGAAACACCATATATTTT.

This chain links TRBV4-2 with TRBJ1-1; tentative D call: TRBD1 (5 bases). The CDR3 totals 15 residues. The V gene lost 5 bases and the J gene lost 2 bases, with 15 bases spanning the gap. Germline V CDR1 and CDR2: LGHNA, YNFKEQ. The chain's CDR3 is CASSRGSGVNTEAFF. The CDR3 coding sequence is TGTGCCAGCAGCAGAGGGTCGGGGGTTAACACTGAAGCTTTCTTT.

This clone was observed a handful of times. Here the CDR3 reads CASSLGLDSTDTQYF. The CDR3 DNA is TGTGCCAGCAGCTTAGGACTTGATAGCACAGATACGCAGTATTTT. V and J are TRBV7-2 and TRBJ2-3; D remains ambiguous. Trimming pared 1 base from V and 0 bases from J, leaving 8 bases between. Germline lookup yields CDR1 SGHTA and CDR2 FQGNSA. The CDR3 is 15 residues long.

The chain has TRBV2 and TRBJ2-1; D ambiguous. This CDR3 contains 11 residues. The V gene lost 10 bases and the J gene lost 4 bases, with 8 bases spanning the gap. CDR1 SNHLY and CDR2 FYNNEI come from the germline V gene. CDR3 amino acids: CATSGYNEQFF. CDR3 sequence (DNA): TGTGCCACCTCCGGGTACAATGAGCAGTTCTTC. Drawing the rest from reference TRBV2 and TRBJ2-1, the complete variable domain is EPEVTQTPSHQVTQMGQEVILRCVPISNHLYFYWYRQILGQKVEFLVSFYNNEISEKSEIFDDQFSVERPDGSNFTLKIRSTKLEDSAMYFCATSGYNEQFFGPGTRLTVL.